A single sample is the source of the 4 T cell receptor beta chains below, sequenced in a study of regulatory dendritic cells for organ transplantation. The protocol was immunoSEQ multiplex PCR, while the TCRdb copy is restricted to in-frame clones and leaves out a portion. The sample has 30,000 to 40,000 clones; about 89% are singletons. Material for sequencing was naive CD4+ T cells from blood. Subset indicated: CD45RA+ naive T cells. The receptors shown here come from a human donor in good health.

The genes are TRBV6-1 and TRBJ1-1; D is possibly TRBD1 (6 bases). Germline CDR1 reads MNHNS; CDR2 reads SASEGT. The ends were cut back, 2 bases at V and 5 bases at J, with 12 bases in the middle. The CDR3 has 14 amino acids. Written as DNA, the CDR3 is TGTGCCAGCAGTGAAACAGGGCGATATACTGAAGCTTTCTTT. This gives the protein CASSETGRYTEAFF.

The chain has TRBV5-6 and TRBJ1-1; no reliable D call. V lost 0 bases, J lost 1 base, and 16 bases lay in between. The CDR3 length is 17 residues. Per germline, CDR1 SGHDT and CDR2 YYEEEE. In DNA form, the CDR3 reads TGTGCCAGCAGCTTGGGCGGGTACGGGGATCGGAACACTGAAGCTTTCTTT. It is translated as CASSLGGYGDRNTEAFF.

The genes are TRBV5-5 and TRBJ2-5; tentatively, D is TRBD1 (7 bases). Germline values: CDR1 SGHKS, CDR2 YYEKEE (reference sequence). Trimming left V 0 bases short and J 3 bases short, with 12 bases between. CDR3 length: 15 amino acids. This CDR3 is CASSLGTRGEETQYF. The CDR3 bases are TGTGCCAGCAGCTTGGGGACCAGGGGGGAAGAGACCCAGTACTTC.

The rearrangement joins TRBV7-2 to TRBJ1-5, with D hard to call. The CDR3 is made up of 14 amino acids. Germline loops: CDR1 SGHTA, CDR2 FQGNSA. Trimming cost V 5 bases and J 4 bases, with 12 bases left between them. The CDR3 is CASSTDSGNQPQHF. The CDR3 bases are TGTGCCAGCAGCACCGATTCGGGGAATCAGCCCCAGCATTTT.